These 30 T cell receptor beta chains originate from one sample sequenced in a study of control samples from healthy donors and cancer patients. Some clones are missing from TCRdb's copy, which holds only in-frame ones; the method was immunoSEQ multiplex PCR. Recorded for this sample: some 180,000 clones. The source material was blood. These TCRs come from a woman between 25 and 40 years old in good health.

The chain has TRBV28 and TRBJ1-1; a possible D gene is TRBD1 (5 bases). CDR3 size: 16 residues. Trimming took 11 bases from V and 3 from J, leaving 25 bases between them. Per the germline V gene, CDR1 is MDHEN and CDR2 is SYDVKM. CDR3 coding DNA: TGTGCCGGATCTTCGGGGGGTGCGGGGGTTGACACTGAAGCTTTCTTT. Translated: CAGSSGGAGVDTEAFF.

The V call is TRBV9, the J call TRBJ1-3, with 9 bases fitting TRBD1. Germline V lookup: CDR1 SGDLS, CDR2 YYNGEE. J was trimmed by 2 bases and V by 3 bases; bases with no gene match: 6. This CDR3 spans 16 amino acids. CDR3 in amino acids: CASSALQGAAGNTIYF. The CDR3 coding sequence is TGTGCCAGCAGCGCGCTACAGGGGGCGGCTGGAAACACCATATATTTT.

The CDR3 bases are TGTGCCAGCAGTCGCCAGGGTGAAAAACTGTTTTTT. This codes for CASSRQGEKLFF. The V gene is TRBV12-3 or TRBV12-4, the J gene TRBJ1-4; possibly TRBD1 for D (5 bases). This CDR3 comprises 12 residues. V was clipped by 5 bases and J by 7 bases, with 8 bases between them.

The chain uses TRBV6-5 and TRBJ2-1, with TRBD2 matching over 12 bases. Germline V CDR1 and CDR2: MNHEY, SVGAGI. Germline trimming cut 5 bases from V and 15 bases from J; bases unmatched to any gene: 8. The CDR3 runs 13 residues. CDR3 loop: CASSMTSGGPWFF. The DNA of the CDR3 is TGTGCCAGCAGTATGACTAGCGGGGGTCCGTGGTTCTTC.

V is TRBV10-1 and J is TRBJ1-1; weak D call: TRBD1 (6 bases). The V gene lost 3 bases and the J gene lost 0 bases, with 8 bases spanning the gap. Germline V CDR1 and CDR2: WNHNN, SYGVQD (reference sequence). The CDR3 contains 14 residues. The CDR3 protein is CASSENRVNTEAFF. The CDR3, as DNA: TGCGCCAGCAGTGAAAACAGGGTGAACACTGAAGCTTTCTTT.

The rearrangement joins TRBV19 to TRBJ1-6, with a tentative D call TRBD1 (5 bases). The CDR3 runs 15 residues. CDR1 and CDR2 (germline): LNHDA, SQIVND (reference sequence). Trimming removed 4 bases at V and 7 bases at J, with 14 bases between. CDR3 sequence reads: CASSTGVRGNSPLHF. CDR3 DNA: TGTGCCAGTAGTACCGGGGTCCGGGGCAATTCACCCCTCCACTTT.

The V call is TRBV11-2, the J call TRBJ2-1; 13 bases match TRBD2. Germline CDR1 is SGHAT and CDR2 is FQNNGV. The V and J ends lost 1 base and 8 bases, in that order; junction bases with no gene match: 5. The CDR3 covers 16 residues. Here the CDR3 reads CASSLVPGLAGDEQFF. CDR3 bases: TGTGCCAGCAGCTTAGTACCTGGACTAGCGGGGGATGAGCAGTTCTTC.

The CDR3 region has the DNA TGTGCCAGCAGCGGACTCTCGAATGAGCAGTTCTTC. The encoded protein is CASSGLSNEQFF. The chain has TRBV7-9 and TRBJ2-1; possibly TRBD2 for D (5 bases). CDR3 length equals 12 residues. V was cut by 5 bases and J by 7 bases, with 9 bases left in between. Germline loops: CDR1 SEHNR, CDR2 FQNEAQ (reference sequence).

The rearrangement joins TRBV12-5 to TRBJ2-1; D unclear. Trimming cost V 4 bases and J 4 bases, with 11 bases left between them. Germline V gene lookup returns CDR1 LGHNT and CDR2 FRNRAP. The CDR3 spans 14 residues. CDR3 amino acids: CASGSPANYNEQFF. The DNA of the CDR3 is TGTGCTAGTGGTTCACCGGCCAATTACAATGAGCAGTTCTTC.

The chain carries TRBV19 and TRBJ1-6; maybe TRBD1 (6 bases). V lost 5 bases and J lost 7, with 15 bases in between. Germline V gene sequence: CDR1 LNHDA, CDR2 SQIVND (reference sequence). This CDR3 has 15 residues. CDR3 region: CASSYLVGGNSPLHF. CDR3 nucleotides: TGTGCCAGTAGTTATCTGGTAGGGGGAAATTCACCCCTCCACTTT.

This chain links TRBV29-1 with TRBJ1-2; D remains ambiguous. CDR1 is SQVTM, CDR2 ANQGSEA, per germline. CDR3 size: 13 residues. V lost 7 bases and J 3 bases, leaving 15 bases between the germline ends. CDR3 DNA: TGCAGCGCTATGGTAATCATGGACTATGGCTACACCTTC. Protein product: CSAMVIMDYGYTF.

The V and J genes are TRBV28 and TRBJ2-1; unclear D gene. V gave up 5 bases and J gave up 8 bases, with 13 bases separating them. This CDR3 spans 13 amino acids. The germline gives CDR1 MDHEN, CDR2 SYDVKM. The CDR3 is CASSRSRGHEQFF. In nucleotides, the CDR3 is TGTGCCAGCAGTCGCTCTAGAGGCCATGAGCAGTTCTTC.

The chain employs TRBV11-2 and TRBJ1-4; TRBD1 agrees at 10 bases. CDR1 is SGHAT, CDR2 FQNNGV, per germline. The CDR3 extends over 13 amino acids. With V trimmed by 1 base and J by 14 bases, 4 bases remained unmatched. The CDR3 reads CASSLAGTGDLFF. The CDR3 nucleotides read TGTGCCAGCAGCTTAGCCGGGACAGGGGACCTGTTTTTT.

The chain couples TRBV28 to TRBJ1-4; no reliable D call. Trimming took off 4 bases at V and 11 bases at J, with 20 bases between the two ends. Looked up from germline, CDR1 is MDHEN and CDR2 is SYDVKM. The CDR3 runs to 15 residues. In DNA, the CDR3 is TGTGCCAGCAGTTCCCCCTCGACGGGAATGAGGAAACTGTTTTTT. Translated, it gives CASSSPSTGMRKLFF.

The CDR3 loop is CASSAQPNTEAFF. Here the CDR3 DNA reads TGTGCCAGCTCAGCCCAGCCGAACACTGAAGCTTTCTTT. The V gene is TRBV18, the J gene TRBJ1-1; the D is unclear. Between the trimmed V and J ends, which lost 5 bases and 1 base, there was a span of 8 bases. CDR1 and CDR2 from the germline V gene are KGHSH and LQKENI. The CDR3 length is 13 residues.

The rearrangement joins TRBV5-1 to TRBJ2-2; possibly TRBD2 for D (7 bases). There are 17 residues in the CDR3. The V gene lost 0 bases and the J gene lost 4 bases, with 16 bases spanning the gap. Germline V gene lookup returns CDR1 SGHRS and CDR2 YFSETQ. The CDR3, as DNA: TGCGCCAGCAGCTTGGTAGGGGGGACTACGGGCACCGGGGAGCTGTTTTTT. Its protein product is CASSLVGGTTGTGELFF.

The chain recombines TRBV19 with TRBJ1-3; no reliable D call. V was pared by 5 bases and J by 0 bases, with 14 bases between. The CDR3 spans 16 residues. The V gene's germline CDR1 is LNHDA and CDR2 SQIVND (reference sequence). Here the CDR3 reads CASSPQGPRSGNTIYF. CDR3 coding DNA: TGTGCCAGTAGTCCCCAAGGACCGCGCTCTGGAAACACCATATATTTT. The entire variable domain, with the rest obtained from reference TRBV19 and TRBJ1-3, is as follows: DGGITQSPKYLFRKEGQNVTLSCEQNLNHDAMYWYRQDPGQGLRLIYYSQIVNDFQKGDIAEGYSVSREKKESFPLTVTSAQKNPTAFYLCASSPQGPRSGNTIYFGEGSWLTVV.

V usage is TRBV28 and J usage is TRBJ2-7; TRBD1 agrees at 8 bases. CDR3 length: 15 residues. CDR1 is MDHEN, CDR2 SYDVKM, per germline. With V trimmed by 3 bases and J by 1 base, 5 bases remained unmatched. CDR3 amino acids: CASSLRTGLSYEQYF. The CDR3, as DNA: TGTGCCAGCAGTTTGCGGACAGGGCTTTCCTACGAGCAGTACTTC.

Note on this clone: Other DNA sequences of this sample code for an identical CDR3. This chain joins TRBV7-9 and TRBJ2-5; D remains ambiguous. The CDR3 totals 13 residues. Per the germline V gene, CDR1 is SEHNR and CDR2 is FQNEAQ (reference sequence). The germline V and J ends were trimmed by 1 base and 2 bases, with 5 bases remaining between them. In DNA form, the CDR3 reads TGTGCCAGCAGCTTAGGGGTTCAAGAGACCCAGTACTTC. Protein: CASSLGVQETQYF. The complete variable domain, with remaining parts taken from reference TRBV7-9 and TRBJ2-5, reads DTGVSQNPRHKITKRGQNVTFRCDPISEHNRLYWYRQTLGQGPEFLTYFQNEAQLEKSRLLSDRFSAERPKGSFSTLEIQRTEQGDSAMYLCASSLGVQETQYFGPGTRLLVL.

The CDR3 loop is CASRTTRNNSPLHF. The CDR3 DNA is TGCGCCAGCCGAACGACTAGAAATAATTCACCCCTCCACTTT. The rearrangement links TRBV4-1 to TRBJ1-6; D unclear. From germline, CDR1 is MGHRA and CDR2 YSYEKL. Trimming took 8 bases from V and 5 from J, leaving 13 bases between them. The CDR3 has 14 residues.

V usage is TRBV6-5 and J usage is TRBJ1-5; D gene uncertain. V shed 4 bases and J shed 0 bases, with 10 bases lying between them. This CDR3 has 15 residues. Germline V CDR1 and CDR2: MNHEY, SVGAGI. CDR3 amino acids: CASSFLGGSNQPQHF. The DNA for the CDR3 is TGTGCCAGCAGTTTCCTTGGCGGTAGCAATCAGCCCCAGCATTTT.

V gene TRBV30 combines with J gene TRBJ1-4, with D perhaps TRBD1 (6 bases). The V gene's germline CDR1 is GTSNPN and CDR2 SVGIG (reference sequence). V dropped 4 bases and J dropped 8 bases, with 17 bases sitting between them. This CDR3 comprises 14 residues. CDR3 residues: CAWTLRGGGEKLFF. CDR3 coding DNA: TGTGCCTGGACCCTACGGGGAGGGGGAGAAAAACTGTTTTTT. The complete variable domain, with remaining parts taken from reference TRBV30 and TRBJ1-4, reads SQTIHQWPATLVQPVGSPLSLECTVEGTSNPNLYWYRQAAGRGLQLLFYSVGIGQISSEVPQNLSASRPQDRQFILSSKKLLLSDSGFYLCAWTLRGGGEKLFFGSGTQLSVL.

The CDR3 DNA is TGTGCCAGCAGTTACTCGGACCAGGGATGGGATGAAAAACTGTTTTTT. Translating gives CASSYSDQGWDEKLFF. This chain connects TRBV6-6 to TRBJ1-4; tentatively, D is TRBD1 (5 bases). The V gene's germline CDR1 is MNHNY and CDR2 SVGAGI (reference sequence). This CDR3 is built from 16 residues. V lost 0 bases to trimming and J lost 6 bases, with 14 bases between them.

The chain joins TRBV12-3 or TRBV12-4 to TRBJ2-6; unclear D gene. This CDR3 has 12 residues. Trimming pared 8 bases from V and 4 bases from J, leaving 6 bases between. CDR3 sequence reads: CASAGGANVLTF. The CDR3 nucleotides are TGTGCCAGCGCCGGGGGGGCCAACGTCCTGACTTTC.

The rearrangement joins TRBV7-6 to TRBJ2-1; 7 nucleotides agree with TRBD1. This CDR3 contains 17 residues. Germline assignment: CDR1 SGHVS and CDR2 FNYEAQ. V shed 1 base and J 6 bases; nucleotides not matched to a gene: 12. The DNA for the CDR3 is TGTGCCAGCAGCTTAGAACAGGGGTCTTCCTTTTCCAATGAGCAGTTCTTC. It encodes CASSLEQGSSFSNEQFF.

The rearrangement joins TRBV18 to TRBJ2-3; no definite D call. The germline V and J ends were trimmed by 0 bases and 4 bases, with 8 bases remaining between them. Germline V CDR1 and CDR2: KGHSH, LQKENI. The CDR3 is 14 residues long. The CDR3 region is CASSPPFPADTQYF. CDR3 bases: TGTGCCAGCTCACCACCGTTTCCCGCAGATACGCAGTATTTT.

The chain links TRBV6-5 to TRBJ1-5; no clear D. The CDR3 covers 14 residues. Trimming removed 2 bases from V and 6 bases from J, with 11 bases in between. Germline CDR1 and CDR2: MNHEY and SVGAGI. In DNA, the CDR3 is TGTGCCAGCAGTTACGACCAGGTCGTTCAGCCCCAGCATTTT. Residues: CASSYDQVVQPQHF.

The V and J genes are TRBV27 and TRBJ1-2; D gene uncertain. The CDR3 is 16 amino acids. V was cut by 0 bases and J by 0 bases, with 11 bases left in between. Germline V gene sequence: CDR1 MNHEY, CDR2 SMNVEV (reference sequence). As DNA, the CDR3 is TGTGCCAGCAGTTTATCTATACGGGGAGCTAACTATGGCTACACCTTC. Residues: CASSLSIRGANYGYTF.

The chain couples TRBV5-1 to TRBJ1-4; possible D gene TRBD1, 6 bases. The germline V gene encodes CDR1 SGHRS and CDR2 YFSETQ. V was pared by 4 bases and J by 6 bases, with 13 bases between. This CDR3 comprises 14 residues. CDR3 region: CASSLGGGYEKLFF. The CDR3 DNA sequence: TGCGCCAGCAGCCTAGGGGGAGGGTATGAAAAACTGTTTTTT. The variable domain in full, completed from reference TRBV5-1 and TRBJ1-4, reads KAGVTQTPRYLIKTRGQQVTLSCSPISGHRSVSWYQQTPGQGLQFLFEYFSETQRNKGNFPGRFSGRQFSNSRSEMNVSTLELGDSALYLCASSLGGGYEKLFFGSGTQLSVL.

V gene TRBV7-9 combines with J gene TRBJ1-2; no definite D call. The CDR3 extends over 13 amino acids. CDR1 SEHNR and CDR2 FQNEAQ come from the germline V gene (reference sequence). The germline V and J ends were trimmed by 1 base and 4 bases, with 7 bases remaining between them. In DNA, the CDR3 is TGTGCCAGCAGCTTAGGGCACCCCTATGGCTACACCTTC. Translating it yields CASSLGHPYGYTF.